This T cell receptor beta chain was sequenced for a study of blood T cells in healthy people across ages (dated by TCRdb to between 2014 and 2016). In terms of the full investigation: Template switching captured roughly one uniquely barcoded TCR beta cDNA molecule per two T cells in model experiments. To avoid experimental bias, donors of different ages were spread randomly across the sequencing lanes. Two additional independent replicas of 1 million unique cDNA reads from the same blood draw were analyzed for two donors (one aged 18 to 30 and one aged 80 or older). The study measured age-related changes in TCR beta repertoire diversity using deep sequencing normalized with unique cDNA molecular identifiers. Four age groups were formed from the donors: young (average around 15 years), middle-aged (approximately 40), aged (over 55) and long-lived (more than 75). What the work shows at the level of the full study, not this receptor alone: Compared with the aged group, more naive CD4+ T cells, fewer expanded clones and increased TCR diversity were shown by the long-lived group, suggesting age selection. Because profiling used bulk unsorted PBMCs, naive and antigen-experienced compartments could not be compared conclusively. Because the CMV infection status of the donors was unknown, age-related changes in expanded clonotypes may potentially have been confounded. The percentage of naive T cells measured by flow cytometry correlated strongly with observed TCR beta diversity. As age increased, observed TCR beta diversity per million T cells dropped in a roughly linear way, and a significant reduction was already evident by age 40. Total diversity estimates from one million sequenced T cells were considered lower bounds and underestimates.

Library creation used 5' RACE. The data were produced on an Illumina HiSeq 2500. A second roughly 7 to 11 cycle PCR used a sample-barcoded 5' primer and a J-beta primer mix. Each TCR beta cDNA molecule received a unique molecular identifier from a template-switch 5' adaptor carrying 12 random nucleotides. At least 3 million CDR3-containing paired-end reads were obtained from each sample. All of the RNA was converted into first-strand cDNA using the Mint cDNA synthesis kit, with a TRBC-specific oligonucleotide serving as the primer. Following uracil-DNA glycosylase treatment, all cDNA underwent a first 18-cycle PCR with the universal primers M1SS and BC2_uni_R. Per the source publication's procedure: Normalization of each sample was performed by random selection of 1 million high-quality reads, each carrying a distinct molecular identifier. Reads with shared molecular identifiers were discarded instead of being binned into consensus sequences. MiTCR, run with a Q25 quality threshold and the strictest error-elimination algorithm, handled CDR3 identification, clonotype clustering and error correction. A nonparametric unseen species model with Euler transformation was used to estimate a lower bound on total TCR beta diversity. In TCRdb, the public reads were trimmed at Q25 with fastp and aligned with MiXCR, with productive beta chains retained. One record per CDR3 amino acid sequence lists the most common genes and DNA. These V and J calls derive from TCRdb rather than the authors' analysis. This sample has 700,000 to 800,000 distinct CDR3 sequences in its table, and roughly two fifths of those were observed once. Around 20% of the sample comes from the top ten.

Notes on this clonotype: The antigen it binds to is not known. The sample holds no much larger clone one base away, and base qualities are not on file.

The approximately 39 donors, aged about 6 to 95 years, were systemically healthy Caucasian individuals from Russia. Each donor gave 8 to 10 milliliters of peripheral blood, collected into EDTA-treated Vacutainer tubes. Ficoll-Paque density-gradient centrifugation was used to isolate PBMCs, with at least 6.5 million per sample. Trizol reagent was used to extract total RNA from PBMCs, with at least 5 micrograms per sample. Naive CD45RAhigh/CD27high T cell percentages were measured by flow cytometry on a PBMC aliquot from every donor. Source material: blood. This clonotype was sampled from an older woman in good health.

The sequenced DNA is TGTGCCACCAGCAGGGTGGGACTAGCGGGGCGAGAGACCCAGTACTTC. It translates as CATSRVGLAGRETQYF. Recombination linked TRBV15 to TRBJ2-5; 13 middle bases align to TRBD2. The germline V gene encodes CDR1 LNHNV and CDR2 YYDKDF (reference sequence). Its CDR3 holds 16 amino acids, cysteine through phenylalanine. Only the CDR3 part of the read is kept: 48 bases, read in frame from the first base. For this chain, trimming is 3 bases at the V end and 4 bases at the J end, and the number of junction bases without a gene match is 5.